Listed here is a single T cell receptor (beta chain). No antigen is known for it. These data come from a study of OX40 agonist ivuxolimab in advanced cancers. Study at large: Patients with prior anti-PD-1, anti-PD-L1 or anti-CTLA-4 therapy were eligible; approximately 40% had some. The study's findings and limits: Average numbers of expanded clones were greater in CD8+ T cells than in CD4+.

TCRdb's copy holds only in-frame clones and misses some; the assay was immunoSEQ multiplex PCR. The table records around 61,000 clones, around four fifths of them present only once. Any history of autoimmune disease or systemic immunosuppression disqualified patients. Trimming shortened V by 2 bases and J by 5 bases, and 12 bases separated the two germline ends. Germline V gives CDR1 MNHEY, CDR2 SMNVEV (reference sequence). This CDR3 region has 15 residues. The rearrangement links TRBV27 to TRBJ2-2; no clear D. Sequencing was performed on CD4+ or CD8+ T cells sorted from blood, taken in a trial of the OX40 agonist ivuxolimab. This TCR was sampled from an adult with an advanced solid tumor such as melanoma, head and neck, liver or kidney cancer. The CDR3 loop reads CASSLSTSRTGELFF. The CDR3 DNA sequence: TGTGCCAGCAGTTTAAGTACGTCGCGGACCGGGGAGCTGTTTTTT.